This T cell receptor (beta chain) was sequenced during a study of graft-versus-host responses after intestinal transplantation. Some clones are missing from TCRdb's copy, which holds only in-frame ones; the method was immunoSEQ multiplex PCR. There are some 87,000 clones in the sample; roughly 93% occur only once, and around 1.1% lies in the top ten. Study findings and constraints: Ileal or blood samples showed some GvH clones first, and such clones were also found in recipient marrow. Graft-donor T cell macrochimerism in patients accompanied high graft-versus-host to host-versus-graft clonal ratios in allografts.

Concerning this clone itself: Its cognate antigen is unknown.

This clonotype was sampled from a human donor who was the organ donor for an intestinal transplant. The sample here was unstimulated CD8+ T cells sorted from spleen or lymph node cells, taken before transplant.

The CDR3 spells CASSVDTGGPNTQYF. The CDR3 DNA reads TGTGCCAGCAGCGTAGATACGGGGGGGCCGAATACGCAGTATTTT. The V gene is TRBV9, the J gene TRBJ2-3, with 8 bases matching TRBD2. The CDR3 loop spans 15 amino acids. Germline V CDR1 and CDR2: SGDLS, YYNGEE. The V and J ends lost 0 bases and 7 bases, in that order; junction bases with no gene match: 7.